This TCR beta chain emerged from a study of sequential checkpoint blockade in melanoma. Clones were read by immunoSEQ multiplex PCR, and TCRdb kept only the in-frame ones, dropping some. The repertoire holds about 37,000 clones, approximately 30% seen once, with about 1.6% in the top ten. Specified treatment: randomized to nivolumab then ipilimumab (arm A) or the reverse (arm B). This clone was detected only once. The CDR3 spans 16 residues. Germline lookup yields CDR1 LNHDA and CDR2 SQIVND (reference sequence). V was clipped by 2 bases and J by 0 bases, with 10 bases between them. The receptor comes from a human donor with melanoma. This rearrangement joins TRBV19 to TRBJ2-2; D unclear. The sequences come from tumor tissue (inferred from file names), collected from a patient given nivolumab and ipilimumab in sequence. The CDR3 region is CASSISKLPNTGELFF. The CDR3 bases are TGTGCCAGTAGTATATCGAAGTTACCGAACACCGGGGAGCTGTTTTTT. Full variable domain (remainder filled in from reference TRBV19 and TRBJ2-2): DGGITQSPKYLFRKEGQNVTLSCEQNLNHDAMYWYRQDPGQGLRLIYYSQIVNDFQKGDIAEGYSVSREKKESFPLTVTSAQKNPTAFYLCASSISKLPNTGELFFGEGSRLTVL.